These 18 T cell receptor beta chains were sequenced from one sample in a study of cytomegalovirus exposure and HLA in healthy donors (dated by TCRdb to the late 2010s). Libraries were constructed by the immunoSEQ multiplex PCR assay. The multiplex PCR relied on a mix of 60 forward primers for TCR Vbeta segments and 13 reverse primers for TCR Jbeta segments. As stored in TCRdb, this immuneACCESS dataset retains in-frame rearrangements with V and J assigned. A fraction of the clones does not appear; measured against another copy, unresolved V genes explain less than half of the discrepancy, and the remainder lacks a known reason. In this sample's table one finds around 44,000 clones. The top ten clones comprise more than 5.5% of the sample. The specimen was PBMCs. Receptors originate from a male donor in good health and CMV-seropositive.

The rearrangement links TRBV11-2 to TRBJ2-1; 7 nucleotides align to TRBD1. The CDR3 is 15 residues long. Losses at the gene ends were 5 bases for V and 1 base for J; bases not matched to a gene: 5. The V gene's germline CDR1 is SGHAT and CDR2 FQNNGV. Here the CDR3 reads CASSPHRGSYNEQFF. CDR3 sequence (DNA): TGTGCCAGCAGCCCACACAGGGGTTCCTACAATGAGCAGTTCTTC.

This sequence joins TRBV27 and TRBJ1-3, with D perhaps matching TRBD1 (5 bases). V shed 7 bases and J shed 9 bases, with 13 bases lying between them. This CDR3 comprises 12 residues. The germline V gene has CDR1 MNHEY and CDR2 SMNVEV (reference sequence). CDR3 nucleotides: TGTGCCAGCAAGACAGCCGGGGGCACCATATATTTT. The encoded protein is CASKTAGGTIYF.

The V and J genes are TRBV6-6 and TRBJ1-1, with 7 bases aligning to TRBD1. Germline V CDR1 and CDR2: MNHNY, SVGAGI (reference sequence). The CDR3 spans 15 residues. Germline trimming cut 2 bases from V and 5 bases from J; bases unmatched to any gene: 8. In DNA form, the CDR3 reads TGTGCCAGCAGTTACCCCGGACAGGCGAGGACTGAAGCTTTCTTT. This translates into CASSYPGQARTEAFF.

This rearrangement joins TRBV4-3 to TRBJ2-3, with a tentative D call TRBD2 (7 bases). Germline V gene lookup returns CDR1 LGHNA and CDR2 YSLEER. The CDR3 spans 17 residues. The germline V and J ends were trimmed by 0 bases and 1 base, with 14 bases remaining between them. The CDR3 nucleotides read TGCGCCAGCAGCCAAGATCTTGGGGGGGGCGGCACAGATACGCAGTATTTT. Protein sequence: CASSQDLGGGGTDTQYF.

V and J are TRBV18 and TRBJ2-1; 11 positions match TRBD1. The CDR3 has 15 amino acids. With 5 bases clipped from V and 9 bases from J, the junction kept 9 bases outside the gene matches. Per germline, CDR1 KGHSH and CDR2 LQKENI. The CDR3 DNA reads TGTGCCAGCTCATCTCTCTCCGGGACAGGGGGTGAGCAGTTCTTC. Amino acids: CASSSLSGTGGEQFF.

This chain links TRBV30 with TRBJ2-5, with 9 bases fitting TRBD2. Trimming at V came to 1 base and at J to 5 bases, leaving 8 bases not matched to a gene. Germline V gene data show CDR1 as GTSNPN and CDR2 as SVGIG (reference sequence). The CDR3 contains 15 residues. CDR3 residues: CAWSARSGGSETQYF. For the CDR3, the DNA is TGTGCCTGGAGTGCACGTAGCGGGGGTAGTGAGACCCAGTACTTC.

The chain combines TRBV11-3 with TRBJ2-7; weak D call: TRBD1 (7 bases). CDR1 is SGHNT and CDR2 is YENEEA in the germline V gene. V gave up 3 bases and J gave up 7 bases, with 13 bases separating them. The CDR3 is made up of 13 amino acids. The CDR3: CASSLEGAREQYF. Here the CDR3 DNA reads TGTGCCAGCAGCTTGGAGGGGGCGAGGGAGCAGTACTTC.

The J gene is TRBJ2-3, the V gene TRBV7-8; 10 nucleotides match TRBD1. This CDR3 region has 17 residues. J gave up 0 bases and V 5 bases, and 8 bases lay outside the gene matches. Germline lookup yields CDR1 SGHVS and CDR2 FQNEAQ. CDR3 amino acids: CASSLGTGVSSTDTQYF. CDR3 in DNA: TGTGCCAGCAGCCTCGGGACAGGGGTTTCTAGCACAGATACGCAGTATTTT.

This chain links TRBV6-1 with TRBJ1-5; 10 positions agree with TRBD1. V lost 8 bases, J lost 3 bases, and 4 bases stayed unmatched. This CDR3 region has 14 residues. In germline, CDR1 is MNHNS, CDR2 SASEGT. Written as DNA, the CDR3 is TGTGCCAGCGGGACAGGGGAGCTCAATCAGCCCCAGCATTTT. It is translated as CASGTGELNQPQHF.

This sequence joins TRBV15 and TRBJ2-7; possible D gene TRBD1, 6 bases. Germline assignment: CDR1 LNHNV and CDR2 YYDKDF (reference sequence). CDR3 size: 13 residues. V dropped 4 bases and J dropped 6 bases, with 13 bases sitting between them. The CDR3 sequence: CATSTGTSVEQYF. Here the CDR3 DNA reads TGTGCCACCAGCACTGGGACATCTGTCGAGCAGTACTTC. The whole variable domain, remainder taken from reference TRBV15 and TRBJ2-7, is DAMVIQNPRYQVTQFGKPVTLSCSQTLNHNVMYWYQQKSSQAPKLLFHYYDKDFNNEADTPDNFQSRRPNTSFCFLDIRSPGLGDTAMYLCATSTGTSVEQYFGPGTRLTVT.

The gene calls are TRBV19 and TRBJ1-4; 7 nucleotides align to TRBD1. This CDR3 is 16 amino acids long. V was pared by 8 bases and J by 8 bases, with 17 bases of the junction left unmatched. CDR1 LNHDA and CDR2 SQIVND come from the germline V gene (reference sequence). As DNA, the CDR3 is TGTGCCAGTTCAAACAGGGGCTCAGGGGGATTCGAAAAACTGTTTTTT. Amino acids: CASSNRGSGGFEKLFF.

J is TRBJ2-1 and V is TRBV29-1; 10 bases are shared with TRBD2. V shed 5 bases and J 7 bases; nucleotides not matched to a gene: 2. Germline lookup yields CDR1 SQVTM and CDR2 ANQGSEA. CDR3 length equals 12 residues. CDR3 nucleotides: TGCAGCGTTAGCGGGGGGGCTAATGAGCAGTTCTTC. As protein: CSVSGGANEQFF.

The J gene is TRBJ1-2, the V gene TRBV5-1, with TRBD1 identical over 8 bases. The CDR3 covers 15 residues. CDR1 SGHRS and CDR2 YFSETQ come from the germline V gene. The V gene end was trimmed by 6 bases and the J gene end by 4 bases; junction bases not matched to a gene: 11. The CDR3 DNA reads TGCGCCAGCAACTCCGGGACAGGAGAGATCTATGGCTACACCTTC. Its translation is CASNSGTGEIYGYTF.

J is TRBJ2-1 and V is TRBV10-1; no clear D. The CDR3 has 13 residues. Trimming took 6 bases from V and 6 from J, leaving 12 bases between them. CDR1 and CDR2 (germline): WNHNN, SYGVQD (reference sequence). The CDR3 coding sequence is TGCGCCAGCAGGCACCGGGTTGGCAATGAGCAGTTCTTC. Encoded protein: CASRHRVGNEQFF.

The rearrangement links TRBV30 to TRBJ2-5; D possibly corresponds to TRBD1 (6 bases). Germline V gene lookup returns CDR1 GTSNPN and CDR2 SVGIG (reference sequence). The CDR3 length is 14 residues. The V end lost 4 bases, the J end lost 2 bases, and 14 bases lay between the germline ends. CDR3 residues: CAWTPPGQQETQYF. The DNA of the CDR3 is TGTGCCTGGACCCCCCCCGGACAGCAAGAGACCCAGTACTTC.

V usage is TRBV6-1 and J usage is TRBJ2-1; D remains ambiguous. Germline V gene lookup returns CDR1 MNHNS and CDR2 SASEGT. V was pared by 10 bases and J by 0 bases, with 16 bases between. The CDR3 runs 15 residues. The CDR3 loop reads CANAPSLSSYNEQFF. CDR3 sequence (DNA): TGTGCCAACGCACCCTCCCTAAGCTCCTACAATGAGCAGTTCTTC.

The rearrangement joins TRBV9 to TRBJ2-7; 8 nucleotides match TRBD2. The CDR3 loop spans 17 amino acids. The trim removed 0 bases at V and 2 bases at J, leaving 10 bases unmatched. The V gene's germline CDR1 is SGDLS and CDR2 YYNGEE. The CDR3 nucleotides read TGTGCCAGCAGCGTAGGTTTAGCGGGGCCCCCCGCCTACGAGCAGTACTTC. Translating gives CASSVGLAGPPAYEQYF. The full variable domain, its missing parts supplied by reference TRBV9 and TRBJ2-7, is DSGVTQTPKHLITATGQRVTLRCSPRSGDLSVYWYQQSLDQGLQFLIQYYNGEERAKGNILERFSAQQFPDLHSELNLSSLELGDSALYFCASSVGLAGPPAYEQYFGPGTRLTVT.

The V gene is TRBV5-1, the J gene TRBJ1-5; weak D call: TRBD1 (6 bases). The V gene lost 2 bases and the J gene lost 7 bases, with 10 bases spanning the gap. Germline V gives CDR1 SGHRS, CDR2 YFSETQ. This CDR3 comprises 13 residues. The CDR3 coding sequence is TGCGCCAGCAGCTTACAGGGTTTACAGCCCCAGCATTTT. Translation: CASSLQGLQPQHF.